This is a list of T cell receptor beta chains from one sample in a study of blood T cell repertoires in COVID-19. TCRdb's table, derived via immunoSEQ multiplex PCR, lists solely in-frame clones and lacks some. In the table there are over 45,000 clones, approximately 90% of which are singletons. Sequenced: peripheral blood. The receptors derive from an older man with acute or convalescent COVID-19. Each CDR3 is given with its conserved first and last residue. D genes are given only for firm matches. Clone size is given for some rows only: seen once, a few or many times, or a class if the clone is expanded.

>TRBJ2-2|TRBV6-5|-|-
CASSQQNTGELFF
TGTGCCAGCAGTCAACAAAACACCGGGGAGCTGTTTTTT
>TRBJ1-6|TRBV6-5|once|-
CASTLGLYNSPLHF
TGTGCCAGCACCCTGGGACTGTATAATTCACCCCTCCACTTT
>TRBJ1-5|TRBV10-3|once|-
CAISPGGAGQPQHF
TGTGCCATCAGCCCCGGGGGGGCTGGTCAGCCCCAGCATTTT
>TRBJ2-3|TRBV12-3/TRBV12-4|once|-
CASTIGRWDTQYF
TGTGCCAGCACGATTGGGCGATGGGATACGCAGTATTTT
>TRBJ2-7|TRBV11-2|-|TRBD1
CASSLGLMGTGGYEQYF
TGTGCCAGCAGCTTGGGTTTAATGGGGACAGGGGGCTACGAGCAGTACTTC
>TRBJ2-2|TRBV7-2|-|TRBD2
CASSRVSGASTGELFF
TGTGCCAGCAGCAGAGTCAGCGGGGCGAGCACCGGGGAGCTGTTTTTT
>TRBJ2-2|TRBV24-1|-|TRBD1
CATSDPTGAGAGELFF
TGTGCCACCAGTGATCCGACAGGGGCCGGCGCCGGGGAGCTGTTTTTT
>TRBJ1-5|TRBV15|-|-
CATSQDRFSNQPQHF
TGTGCCACCAGCCAAGACAGATTTAGCAATCAGCCCCAGCATTTT
>TRBJ1-3|TRBV15|-|-
CATSRTGDRRSHSGNTIYF
TGTGCCACCAGCCGAACGGGTGACAGGCGGTCCCACTCTGGAAACACCATATATTTT
>TRBJ2-2|TRBV11-3|-|-
CASSLEVNPNSPMSRVSTGELFF
TGTGCCAGCAGCTTAGAGGTGAATCCCAACTCTCCTATGTCCCGGGTCTCCACCGGGGAGCTGTTTTTT
>TRBJ1-3|TRBV19|-|-
CASSRATAPGNTIYF
TGTGCCAGTAGCCGAGCGACGGCTCCTGGGAACACCATATATTTT
>TRBJ2-1|TRBV9|-|TRBD2
CASSVEWTRYNEQFF
TGTGCCAGCAGCGTAGAGTGGACTAGATACAATGAGCAGTTCTTC
>TRBJ2-7|TRBV21-1|-|-
CASSVPSGGYEQYF
TGTGCCAGCAGCGTCCCTAGCGGGGGCTACGAGCAGTACTTC
>TRBJ2-3|TRBV28|-|TRBD2
CASSPLAGVPDTQYF
TGTGCCAGCAGTCCGCTAGCGGGGGTTCCAGATACGCAGTATTTT
>TRBJ2-3|TRBV18|-|TRBD2
CASSPTGGITDTQYF
TGTGCCAGCTCACCAACGGGGGGTATTACAGATACGCAGTATTTT
>TRBJ2-1|TRBV28|-|TRBD2
CASSLSGGLGTLDDEQFF
TGTGCCAGCAGTTTATCGGGGGGATTAGGCACGCTCGACGATGAGCAGTTCTTC
>TRBJ1-4|TRBV4-1|-|TRBD1
CASSQWQGGEKLFF
TGCGCCAGCAGCCAATGGCAGGGGGGTGAAAAACTGTTTTTT
>TRBJ1-5|TRBV6-5|-|-
CASSYDGATQHF
TGTGCCAGCAGTTACGATGGGGCGACCCAGCATTTT
>TRBJ2-7|TRBV10-1|-|-
CASSKNQGFSSYEQYF
TGCGCCAGCAGCAAAAACCAGGGCTTTAGCTCCTACGAGCAGTACTTC
>TRBJ1-5|TRBV10-3|-|TRBD1
CAIREGQGDGQPQHF
TGTGCCATCAGAGAGGGACAGGGTGATGGACAGCCCCAGCATTTT
>TRBJ1-5|TRBV11-2|-|TRBD1
CASSLTGGNQPQHF
TGTGCCAGCAGCTTGACAGGGGGCAATCAGCCCCAGCATTTT
>TRBJ1-4|TRBV30|-|-
CAWSVPDRRNEKLFF
TGTGCCTGGAGTGTACCCGACAGACGTAATGAAAAACTGTTTTTT
>TRBJ2-7|TRBV4-1|-|-
CASSQVGTDSYEQYF
TGCGCCAGCAGCCAAGTTGGGACTGACAGCTACGAGCAGTACTTC
>TRBJ2-7|TRBV6-2/TRBV6-3|-|TRBD1
CASSFTGTDTYEQYF
TGTGCCAGCAGTTTCACCGGGACAGACACCTACGAGCAGTACTTC
>TRBJ2-7|TRBV5-1|-|-
CASSRGHAGSYEQYF
TGCGCCAGCAGCAGGGGACACGCTGGCTCCTACGAGCAGTACTTC
>TRBJ1-1|TRBV27|-|-
CASSRRTFRTEAFF
TGTGCCAGCAGTCGTCGGACTTTTAGAACTGAAGCTTTCTTT
>TRBJ1-4|TRBV7-2|-|-
CASSLGQGLANEKLFF
TGTGCCAGCAGCTTAGGTCAGGGCCTAGCTAATGAAAAACTGTTTTTT
>TRBJ2-7|TRBV11-2|-|-
CASSLDQAATGEQYF
TGTGCCAGCAGCTTAGATCAGGCAGCTACCGGCGAGCAGTACTTC
>TRBJ1-1|TRBV11-2|-|-
CASSPKAGTEAFF
TGTGCCAGCAGCCCAAAAGCAGGTACTGAAGCTTTCTTT
>TRBJ2-2|TRBV30|-|-
CAWSGIMNTGELFF
TGTGCCTGGTCCGGGATAATGAACACCGGGGAGCTGTTTTTT
>TRBJ1-2|TRBV6-2/TRBV6-3|-|TRBD1
CASSAGQGGIQASFYGYTF
TGTGCCAGCAGTGCTGGACAGGGGGGCATCCAAGCCTCCTTCTATGGCTACACCTTC